Each of the 15 T cell receptor beta chains below was sequenced from the same sample in a study of cytomegalovirus exposure and HLA in healthy donors. Generated by immunoSEQ multiplex PCR, the TCRdb table keeps only in-frame clones and is missing some. The profile covers about 110,000 clones, with 70% to 90% appearing a single time and about 2.9% taken by the ten largest. Sequencing was performed on PBMCs. The receptors originated from a woman between 18 and 29 years old in good health and CMV-seronegative.

This clone was observed a single time. V usage is TRBV6-1 and J usage is TRBJ2-1, with a possible D match to TRBD1 (5 bases). Germline V CDR1 and CDR2: MNHNS, SASEGT. V shed 3 bases and J shed 2 bases, with 14 bases lying between them. The CDR3 extends over 16 amino acids. CDR3 in amino acids: CASSETLSGTYNEQFF. Written as DNA, the CDR3 is TGTGCCAGCAGTGAGACCCTCTCAGGGACCTACAATGAGCAGTTCTTC.

This clone was seen more than once but under ten times. The V and J genes are TRBV2 and TRBJ1-2; 7 nucleotides align to TRBD1. Germline CDR1 and CDR2: SNHLY and FYNNEI. CDR3 length equals 14 residues. Losses at the gene ends were 2 bases for V and 8 bases for J; bases not matched to a gene: 8. The CDR3 region is CASSESTQGQGYTF. The CDR3 nucleotides are TGTGCCAGCAGTGAATCTACGCAGGGACAGGGCTACACCTTC.

The rearrangement links TRBV7-9 to TRBJ1-1, with TRBD1 matching 9 bases. This CDR3 has 13 amino acids. V gave up 5 bases and J gave up 6 bases; unmatched junction bases: 4. Germline V gives CDR1 SEHNR, CDR2 FQNEAQ (reference sequence). The CDR3 DNA sequence: TGTGCCAGCAGCAACTACAGGGGGCCTGAAGCTTTCTTT. The encoded protein is CASSNYRGPEAFF.

CDR3 in DNA: TGCGCCAGCAGCTTGGCCGGAGGTTCACCCCTCCACTTT. Amino acids: CASSLAGGSPLHF. The chain has TRBV5-1 and TRBJ1-6; D call uncertain. The germline gives CDR1 SGHRS, CDR2 YFSETQ. The CDR3 has 13 amino acids. Between the trimmed V and J ends, which lost 0 bases and 9 bases, there was a span of 7 bases.

V is TRBV5-1 and J is TRBJ2-3; D might be TRBD1 (6 bases). Deletions cut 2 bases from V and 0 bases from J, with 10 bases between. CDR1 is SGHRS and CDR2 is YFSETQ in the germline V gene. The CDR3 consists of 15 residues. CDR3 region: CASSLGQMSTDTQYF. CDR3 in DNA: TGCGCCAGCAGCTTAGGACAGATGAGCACAGATACGCAGTATTTT.

In DNA, the CDR3 is TGTGCCTGGAGTCGGATAGCGGGGGGGTTTACCTACGAGCAGTACTTC. Its translation is CAWSRIAGGFTYEQYF. This rearrangement joins TRBV30 to TRBJ2-7; 11 bases are shared with TRBD2. This CDR3 is 16 amino acids long. CDR1 is GTSNPN and CDR2 is SVGIG in the germline V gene (reference sequence). V lost 2 bases to trimming and J lost 2 bases; unmatched junction nucleotides: 8.

V usage is TRBV28 and J usage is TRBJ2-5; 8 bases map to TRBD2. The germline V gene encodes CDR1 MDHEN and CDR2 SYDVKM. Trimming cost V 4 bases and J 2 bases; bases outside gene matches: 9. The CDR3 length is 16 residues. CDR3: CASSYPLRGEQETQYF. The CDR3 coding sequence is TGTGCCAGCAGTTACCCCTTGCGGGGGGAACAAGAGACCCAGTACTTC.

This chain joins TRBV7-9 and TRBJ1-1; D remains unclear. The CDR3 extends over 13 amino acids. CDR1 and CDR2 (germline): SEHNR, FQNEAQ (reference sequence). Trimming pared 8 bases from V and 1 base from J, leaving 11 bases between. The CDR3 protein is CASRVRKNTEAFF. CDR3 nucleotide sequence: TGTGCCAGCCGGGTGCGGAAGAACACTGAAGCTTTCTTT. The variable domain in full, completed from reference TRBV7-9 and TRBJ1-1, reads DTGVSQNPRHKITKRGQNVTFRCDPISEHNRLYWYRQTLGQGPEFLTYFQNEAQLEKSRLLSDRFSAERPKGSFSTLEIQRTEQGDSAMYLCASRVRKNTEAFFGQGTRLTVV.

The J gene is TRBJ2-7, the V gene TRBV2; the D gene is possibly TRBD2 (6 bases). The germline V gene has CDR1 SNHLY and CDR2 FYNNEI. The length of the CDR3 is 13 residues. With 7 bases removed from V and 5 bases from J, the gap between germline ends came to 15 bases. This chain's CDR3 is CASMEGPGDEQYF. The CDR3 coding sequence is TGTGCCAGCATGGAGGGACCAGGCGACGAGCAGTACTTC.

The V and J genes are TRBV5-1 and TRBJ1-3, with 7 bases aligning to TRBD1. This CDR3 is 13 amino acids long. V dropped 3 bases and J dropped 4; count of bases not matched to a gene: 1. CDR1 is SGHRS, CDR2 YFSETQ, per germline. In DNA, the CDR3 is TGCGCCAGCAGCTCGGGACAGGGAAACACCATATATTTT. Its protein is CASSSGQGNTIYF.

This chain uses TRBV19 with TRBJ2-3; perhaps TRBD2 as D (6 bases). V shed 7 bases and J shed 4 bases, with 21 bases lying between them. CDR1 and CDR2 from the germline V gene are LNHDA and SQIVND (reference sequence). The CDR3 runs to 16 residues. This chain's CDR3 is CASNPSTSSPADTQYF. DNA of the CDR3: TGTGCCAGTAACCCGAGCACTAGCAGTCCAGCAGATACGCAGTATTTT.

The chain carries TRBV5-6 and TRBJ2-3, with D unresolved. V was trimmed by 5 bases and J by 2 bases, leaving 15 bases between them. This CDR3 region has 15 residues. The germline CDR1 and CDR2 sequences are SGHDT and YYEEEE. For the CDR3, the DNA is TGTGCCAGCAGTCCCCGCGAAACCTACACAGATACGCAGTATTTT. It encodes CASSPRETYTDTQYF.

The table lists this clone with a few counts. The chain employs TRBV30 and TRBJ1-2; D perhaps matches TRBD1 (5 bases). This CDR3 has 13 residues. Per the germline V gene, CDR1 is GTSNPN and CDR2 is SVGIG (reference sequence). Trimming took off 0 bases at V and 8 bases at J, with 13 bases between the two ends. The CDR3 DNA reads as TGTGCCTGGAGTGTTTACGGGGCGGGGGGCTACACCTTC. Residues: CAWSVYGAGGYTF.

A note on this clone: Other DNA sequences in the same sample also yield this CDR3. The V and J genes are TRBV6-1 and TRBJ2-5; TRBD2 aligns across 10 bases. The CDR3 is 15 residues long. Unmatched junction bases numbered 2, after V lost 2 bases and J lost 2 bases. Germline V gene sequence: CDR1 MNHNS, CDR2 SASEGT. Written as DNA, the CDR3 is TGTGCCAGCAGTGAACTAGCGGGGGTTCAAGAGACCCAGTACTTC. It yields the protein CASSELAGVQETQYF.

This clone showed up just a few times. This chain uses TRBV9 with TRBJ2-2; D ambiguous. Between the trimmed V and J ends, which lost 2 bases and 8 bases, there was a span of 7 bases. The CDR3 extends over 12 amino acids. Germline V gene sequence: CDR1 SGDLS, CDR2 YYNGEE. CDR3: CASSVPPGELFF. The CDR3 DNA reads TGTGCCAGCAGCGTTCCTCCGGGGGAGCTGTTTTTT.